The text below deals with one T cell receptor (beta chain). What it recognizes is unknown. After removal of 3 bases from V and 7 bases from J, the junction contained 2 bases not matched to a gene. The CDR3 loop spans 11 amino acids. From germline, CDR1 is DFQATT and CDR2 SNEGSKA (reference sequence). TCRdb reanalysed the 5' RACE reads using MiXCR and keeps one entry per CDR3 protein. The data show 250,000 or so distinct CDR3 sequences, around 25% seen once. The data derive from a study of CD8 T cells in ankylosing spondylitis. Whole-study results and caveats: According to the report, clones linked to the disease were significantly enriched in matched synovial fluid samples taken from ankylosing spondylitis patients.

V is TRBV20-1 and J is TRBJ2-5; 7 bases align to TRBD2. Sequencing input: blood, either unsorted or a sorted T cell fraction (not recorded which). The receptor was isolated from a male donor with ankylosing spondylitis or in good health (not recorded which). CDR3 loop: CSASSGGTQYF. CDR3 DNA: TGCAGTGCTAGTTCGGGGGGGACCCAGTACTTC.